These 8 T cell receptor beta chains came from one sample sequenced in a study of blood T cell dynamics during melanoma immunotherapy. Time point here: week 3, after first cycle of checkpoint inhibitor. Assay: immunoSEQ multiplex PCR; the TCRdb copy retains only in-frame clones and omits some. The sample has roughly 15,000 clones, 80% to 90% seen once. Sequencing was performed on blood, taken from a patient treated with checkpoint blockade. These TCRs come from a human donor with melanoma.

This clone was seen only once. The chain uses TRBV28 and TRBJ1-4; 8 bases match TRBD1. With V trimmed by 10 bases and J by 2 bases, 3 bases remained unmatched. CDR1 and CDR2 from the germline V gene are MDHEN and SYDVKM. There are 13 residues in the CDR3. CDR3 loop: CAIRGQTNEKLFF. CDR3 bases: TGTGCCATCAGGGGGCAGACTAATGAAAAACTGTTTTTT.

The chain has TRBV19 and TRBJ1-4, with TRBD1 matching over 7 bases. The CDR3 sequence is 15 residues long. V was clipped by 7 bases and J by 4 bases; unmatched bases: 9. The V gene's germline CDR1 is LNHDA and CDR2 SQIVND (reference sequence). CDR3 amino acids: CASMPTGTVNEKLFF. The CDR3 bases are TGTGCCAGTATGCCGACCGGGACAGTTAATGAAAAACTGTTTTTT. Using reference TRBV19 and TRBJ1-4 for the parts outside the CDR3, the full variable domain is DGGITQSPKYLFRKEGQNVTLSCEQNLNHDAMYWYRQDPGQGLRLIYYSQIVNDFQKGDIAEGYSVSREKKESFPLTVTSAQKNPTAFYLCASMPTGTVNEKLFFGSGTQLSVL.

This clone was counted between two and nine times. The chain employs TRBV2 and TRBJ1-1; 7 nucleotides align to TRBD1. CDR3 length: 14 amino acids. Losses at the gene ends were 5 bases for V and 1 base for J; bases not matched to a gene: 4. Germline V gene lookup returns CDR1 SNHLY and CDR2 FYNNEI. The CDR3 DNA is TGTGCCAGCAGTATACAGGGGCCGAACACTGAAGCTTTCTTT. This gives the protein CASSIQGPNTEAFF.

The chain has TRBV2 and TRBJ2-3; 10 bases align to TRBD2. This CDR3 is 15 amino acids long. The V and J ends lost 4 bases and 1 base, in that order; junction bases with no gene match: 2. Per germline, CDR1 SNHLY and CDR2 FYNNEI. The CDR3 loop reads CASSALAGGTDTQYF. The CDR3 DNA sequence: TGTGCCAGCAGTGCTCTAGCGGGAGGCACAGATACGCAGTATTTT.

This CDR3 is CASSAGTGYEKLFF. CDR3 bases: TGTGCCAGCAGCGCCGGGACGGGCTATGAAAAACTGTTTTTT. This chain joins TRBV9 and TRBJ1-4, with D perhaps matching TRBD1 (5 bases). CDR1 and CDR2 (germline): SGDLS, YYNGEE. The germline V and J ends were trimmed by 3 bases and 6 bases, with 12 bases remaining between them. The CDR3 runs to 14 residues.

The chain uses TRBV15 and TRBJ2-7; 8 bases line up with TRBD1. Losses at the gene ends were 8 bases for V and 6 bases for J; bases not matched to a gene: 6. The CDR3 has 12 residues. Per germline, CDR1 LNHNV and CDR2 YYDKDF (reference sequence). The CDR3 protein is CATSQDRGEQYF. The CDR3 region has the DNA TGTGCCACCTCCCAAGACAGGGGCGAGCAGTACTTC.

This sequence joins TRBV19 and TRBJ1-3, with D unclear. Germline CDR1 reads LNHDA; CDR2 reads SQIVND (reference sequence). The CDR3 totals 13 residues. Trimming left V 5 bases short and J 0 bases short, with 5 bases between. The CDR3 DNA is TGTGCCAGTAGTCGGGACTCTGGAAACACCATATATTTT. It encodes CASSRDSGNTIYF.

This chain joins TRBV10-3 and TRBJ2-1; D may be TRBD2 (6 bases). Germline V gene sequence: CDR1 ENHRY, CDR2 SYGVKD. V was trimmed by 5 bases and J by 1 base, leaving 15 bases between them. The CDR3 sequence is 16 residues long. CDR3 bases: TGTGCCATCAGTCCTTTTGCGGGAAGGTCCTACAATGAGCAGTTCTTC. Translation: CAISPFAGRSYNEQFF.